The present entry profiles one T cell receptor (beta chain) with its context. V lost 2 bases and J lost 5, with 10 bases in between. This CDR3 spans 13 amino acids. The record originates from a study of response to subunit inactivated influenza vaccine. TCRdb re-derived calls from the RT-PCR reads in MiXCR, one entry per CDR3 protein. The sample consists of 150,000 to 200,000 distinct CDR3 sequences, approximately 12% of them appearing once. These data were likewise used in another study, on T cells expressing NK-cell markers. That source adds: Scientists made TCR beta cDNA using 5'RACE template switching with UMIs. Sequenced donors, eight in total, included seven who were HCMV-seropositive and one who was seronegative. Each of six donors carried dominant NKG2C+ clonotypes accounting for about 1.0-7.0% of CD8+ T cells. There were a few donors in whom these clonotypes also led the CD3+CD56-NKG2C+ fraction. The study left the HCMV specificity of expanded NKG2C+ T cell clones unresolved.

The sequence was obtained from a man aged 50 to 60 who received an inactivated influenza vaccine. Specimen: CD8+ T cells sorted from PBMCs, collected 11 to 12 days after vaccination. The chain combines TRBV12-3 or TRBV12-4 with TRBJ2-7, with no clear D. DNA of the CDR3: TGTGCCAGCAGTTTATTGGGTGTGAACGAGCAGTACTTC. Translation: CASSLLGVNEQYF.